Each of the 14 T cell receptor beta chains below was sequenced from the same sample in a study of blood T cell repertoires in COVID-19. Sequenced by immunoSEQ multiplex PCR; TCRdb stores in-frame clones only, minus some. Of 200,000 to 300,000 clones in the sample, about 90% are singletons; the top ten hold roughly 2.5%. The sequenced material came from peripheral blood. The receptors were sampled from a woman between 45 and 65 years old with acute or convalescent COVID-19.

The chain recombines TRBV4-3 with TRBJ1-1; D is ambiguous. CDR1 LGHNA and CDR2 YSLEER come from the germline V gene. This CDR3 contains 12 residues. The germline V and J ends were trimmed by 0 bases and 5 bases, with 4 bases remaining between them. CDR3 DNA sequence: TGCGCCAGCAGCCAAGATCAGACTGAAGCTTTCTTT. It yields the protein CASSQDQTEAFF.

The chain recombines TRBV6-5 with TRBJ1-1, with D perhaps TRBD1 (5 bases). Per germline, CDR1 MNHEY and CDR2 SVGAGI. The CDR3 consists of 14 residues. Trimming stripped 6 bases from V and 2 bases from J, with 13 bases between. CDR3 sequence (DNA): TGTGCCAGCAGACCCCCGACAGATAACACTGAAGCTTTCTTT. It translates to CASRPPTDNTEAFF.

V usage is TRBV6-6 and J usage is TRBJ1-1; no reliable D call. Per the germline V gene, CDR1 is MNHNY and CDR2 is SVGAGI (reference sequence). The CDR3 loop spans 12 amino acids. Trimming left V 6 bases short and J 4 bases short, with 9 bases between. DNA of the CDR3: TGTGCCAGCAGCATACGAGGCACTGAAGCTTTCTTT. Translated, it gives CASSIRGTEAFF.

V usage is TRBV10-1 and J usage is TRBJ2-1, with TRBD2 matching over 10 bases. CDR1 is WNHNN and CDR2 is SYGVQD in the germline V gene (reference sequence). CDR3 length: 15 residues. V shed 3 bases and J 6 bases; nucleotides not matched to a gene: 5. The CDR3 loop reads CASSEQREGPNEQFF. In DNA, the CDR3 is TGCGCCAGCAGTGAACAGCGGGAGGGCCCCAATGAGCAGTTCTTC.

The V call is TRBV6-5, the J call TRBJ1-2; D is unresolved. Germline CDR1 reads MNHEY; CDR2 reads SVGAGI. V shed 6 bases and J shed 4 bases, with 3 bases lying between them. This CDR3 has 10 residues. This CDR3 is CASSLYGYTF. CDR3 nucleotide sequence: TGTGCCAGCAGCCTCTATGGCTACACCTTC.

This clone has only a few counts. This rearrangement joins TRBV28 to TRBJ1-3; TRBD1 matches at 9 bases. CDR3 length: 17 amino acids. The V gene's germline CDR1 is MDHEN and CDR2 SYDVKM. The J segment lost 4 bases and the V segment lost 2 bases, leaving 9 bases of the junction unmatched. CDR3 amino acids: CASSLAYRGRRGNTIYF. As DNA, the CDR3 is TGTGCCAGCAGTTTAGCCTACAGGGGGCGACGAGGAAACACCATATATTTT.

CDR3 bases: TGTGCCAGCTCACCAGACAGTAATCAGCCCCAGCATTTT. Its protein product is CASSPDSNQPQHF. The genes are TRBV18 and TRBJ1-5; possibly TRBD1 for D (5 bases). In germline, CDR1 is KGHSH, CDR2 LQKENI. This CDR3 has 13 residues. V lost 2 bases to trimming and J lost 4 bases, with 6 bases between them.

The rearrangement links TRBV28 to TRBJ1-6; perhaps TRBD1 as D (6 bases). Per the germline V gene, CDR1 is MDHEN and CDR2 is SYDVKM. The V end was cut by 6 bases, the J end by 6 bases, with 15 bases between. The CDR3 length is 15 residues. The CDR3 here is CASRTLTGGNSPLHF. CDR3 nucleotides: TGTGCCAGCAGGACCCTGACAGGCGGTAATTCACCCCTCCACTTT. The variable domain in full, with the rest retrieved from reference TRBV28 and TRBJ1-6, is DVKVTQSSRYLVKRTGEKVFLECVQDMDHENMFWYRQDPGLGLRLIYFSYDVKMKEKGDIPEGYSVSREKKERFSLILESASTNQTSMYLCASRTLTGGNSPLHFGNGTRLTVT.

This chain connects TRBV5-1 to TRBJ1-4; D remains ambiguous. The CDR3 has 15 amino acids. Germline V gene sequence: CDR1 SGHRS, CDR2 YFSETQ. V lost 3 bases and J lost 6, with 15 bases in between. In nucleotides, the CDR3 is TGCGCCAGCAGCTGGGCCGGAATCGGGGATGAAAAACTGTTTTTT. The encoded protein is CASSWAGIGDEKLFF.

This clone was seen a handful of times. This chain joins TRBV4-1 and TRBJ2-2; 12 bases fit TRBD2. V was pared by 1 base and J by 9 bases, with 6 bases of the junction left unmatched. Per the germline V gene, CDR1 is MGHRA and CDR2 is YSYEKL. CDR3 length equals 16 residues. The CDR3, as DNA: TGCGCCAGCAGCCAAGGTCTAGCGGGAGGGTCTAGGGAGCTGTTTTTT. Protein sequence: CASSQGLAGGSRELFF.

In its sample, this clone was seen a few times. At the DNA level, this CDR3 is encoded by other sequences in the same sample as well. This sequence joins TRBV7-2 and TRBJ1-5; 8 bases are a match to TRBD1. The CDR3 covers 14 residues. The V segment lost 6 bases and the J segment 4 bases; nucleotides outside the gene matches: 5. Looked up from germline, CDR1 is SGHTA and CDR2 is FQGNSA. This CDR3 is CASSSGQGNQPQHF. CDR3 sequence (DNA): TGTGCCAGCAGTTCAGGACAGGGAAATCAGCCCCAGCATTTT.

This rearrangement joins TRBV15 to TRBJ2-1, with 9 bases lining up with TRBD2. Germline CDR1 and CDR2: LNHNV and YYDKDF (reference sequence). The CDR3 length is 16 residues. The trim removed 0 bases at V and 8 bases at J, leaving 8 bases unmatched. The CDR3 sequence: CATSRDLGTSGYEQFF. In DNA, the CDR3 is TGTGCCACCAGCAGAGATTTAGGTACTAGCGGGTATGAGCAGTTCTTC.

V and J are TRBV14 and TRBJ2-7, with TRBD2 identical over 8 bases. This CDR3 has 17 residues. With V trimmed by 0 bases and J by 3 bases, 10 bases remained unmatched. In germline, CDR1 is SGHDN, CDR2 FVKESK. The CDR3 region is CASSQDLLSGSIYEQYF. CDR3 sequence (DNA): TGTGCCAGCAGCCAAGATCTTCTAAGCGGGAGTATCTACGAGCAGTACTTC.

The gene calls are TRBV7-8 and TRBJ2-3; D perhaps matches TRBD2 (6 bases). The CDR3 sequence is 16 residues long. CDR1 is SGHVS and CDR2 is FQNEAQ in the germline V gene. The V gene lost 0 bases and the J gene lost 3 bases, with 13 bases spanning the gap. The CDR3 loop is CASSLARLVQTDTQYF. CDR3 DNA: TGTGCCAGCAGCTTAGCGAGACTAGTGCAGACAGATACGCAGTATTTT.